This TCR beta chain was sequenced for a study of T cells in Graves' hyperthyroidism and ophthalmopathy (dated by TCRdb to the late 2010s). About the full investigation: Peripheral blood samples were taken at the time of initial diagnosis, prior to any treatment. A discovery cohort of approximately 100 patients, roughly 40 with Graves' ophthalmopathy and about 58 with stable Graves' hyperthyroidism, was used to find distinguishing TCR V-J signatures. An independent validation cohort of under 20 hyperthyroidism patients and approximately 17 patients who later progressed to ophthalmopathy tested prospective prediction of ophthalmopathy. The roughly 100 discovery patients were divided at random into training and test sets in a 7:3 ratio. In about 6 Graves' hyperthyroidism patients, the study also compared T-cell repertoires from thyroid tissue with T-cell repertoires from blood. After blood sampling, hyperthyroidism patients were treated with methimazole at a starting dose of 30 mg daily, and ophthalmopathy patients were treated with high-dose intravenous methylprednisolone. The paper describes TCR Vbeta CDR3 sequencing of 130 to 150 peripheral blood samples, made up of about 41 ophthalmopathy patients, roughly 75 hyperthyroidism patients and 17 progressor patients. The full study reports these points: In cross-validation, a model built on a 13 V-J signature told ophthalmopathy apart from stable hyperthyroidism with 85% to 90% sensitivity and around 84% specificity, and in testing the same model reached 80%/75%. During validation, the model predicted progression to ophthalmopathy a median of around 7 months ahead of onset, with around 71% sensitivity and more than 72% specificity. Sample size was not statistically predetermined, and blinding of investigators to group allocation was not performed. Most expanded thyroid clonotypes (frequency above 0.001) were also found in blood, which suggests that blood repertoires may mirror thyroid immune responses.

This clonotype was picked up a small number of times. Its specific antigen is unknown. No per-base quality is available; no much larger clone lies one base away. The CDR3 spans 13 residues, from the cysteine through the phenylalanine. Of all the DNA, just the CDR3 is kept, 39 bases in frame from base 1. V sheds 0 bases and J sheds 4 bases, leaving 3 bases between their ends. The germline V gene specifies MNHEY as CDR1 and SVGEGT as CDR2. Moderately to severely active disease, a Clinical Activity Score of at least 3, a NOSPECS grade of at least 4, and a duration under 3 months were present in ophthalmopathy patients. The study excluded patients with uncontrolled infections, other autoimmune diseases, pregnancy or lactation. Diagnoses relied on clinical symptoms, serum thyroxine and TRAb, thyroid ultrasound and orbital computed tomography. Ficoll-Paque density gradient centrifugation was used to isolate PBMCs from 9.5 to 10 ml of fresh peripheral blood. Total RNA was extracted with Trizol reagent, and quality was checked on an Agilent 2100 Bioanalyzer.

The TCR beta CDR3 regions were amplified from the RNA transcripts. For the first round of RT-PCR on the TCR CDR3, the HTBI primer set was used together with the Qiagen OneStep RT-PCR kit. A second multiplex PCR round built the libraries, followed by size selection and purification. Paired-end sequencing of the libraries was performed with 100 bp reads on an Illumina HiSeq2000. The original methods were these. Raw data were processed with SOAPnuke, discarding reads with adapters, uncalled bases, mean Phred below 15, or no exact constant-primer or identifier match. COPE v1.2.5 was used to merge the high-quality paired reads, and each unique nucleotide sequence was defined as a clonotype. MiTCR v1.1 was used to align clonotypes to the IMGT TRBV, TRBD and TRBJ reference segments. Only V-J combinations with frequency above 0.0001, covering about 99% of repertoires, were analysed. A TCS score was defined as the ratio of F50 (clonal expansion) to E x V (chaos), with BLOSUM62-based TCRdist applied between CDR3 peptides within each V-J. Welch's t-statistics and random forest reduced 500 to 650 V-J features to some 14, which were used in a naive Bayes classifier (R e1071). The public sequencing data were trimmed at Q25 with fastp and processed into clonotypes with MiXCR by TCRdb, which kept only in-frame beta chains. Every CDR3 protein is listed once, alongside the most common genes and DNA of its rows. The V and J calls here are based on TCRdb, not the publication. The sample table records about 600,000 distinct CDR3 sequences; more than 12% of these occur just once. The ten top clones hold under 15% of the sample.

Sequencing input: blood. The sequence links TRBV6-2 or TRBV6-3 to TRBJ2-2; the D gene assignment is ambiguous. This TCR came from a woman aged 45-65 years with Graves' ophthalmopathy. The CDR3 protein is CASSYSRTGELFF. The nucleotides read TGTGCCAGCAGTTACTCGCGCACCGGGGAGCTGTTTTTT.